The rows below give T cell receptor beta chains drawn from one sample of a study of human T cells and chemical hapten exposure. TCRdb re-called the RACE reads through MiXCR, storing one row per CDR3 protein. The sample contains more than 300,000 distinct CDR3 sequences, 5.5% of which appear only once. This specimen was whole blood, taken in connection with sensitization to the hapten diphenylcyclopropenone (DPC). The receptors here all came from a woman aged 18-29 years with alopecia areata. Some clones in this sample may be carry-over from other donors' samples. CDR3s include the opening cysteine and the closing phenylalanine or tryptophan. Fields, in order: D gene, J gene, clone size, V gene, CDR3 protein, CDR3 DNA. The D gene is left open where the match is weak. Some rows have no size entry. The others give once, few or many, or a class for an expanded clone.

TRBD1,TRBJ1-4,.,TRBV3-1,CASSQSRDSATNEKLFF,TGTGCCAGCAGCCAATCCCGGGACAGCGCAACTAATGAAAAACTGTTTTTT
.,TRBJ1-2,.,TRBV4-2,CASSQDVQEQANYGYTF,TGTGCCAGCAGCCAAGATGTCCAGGAACAGGCTAACTATGGCTACACCTTC
.,TRBJ1-1,many,TRBV2,CASSEEVQRNTEAFF,TGTGCCAGCAGTGAAGAGGTGCAGCGGAACACTGAAGCTTTCTTT
.,TRBJ2-3,many,TRBV12-3/TRBV12-4,CASSFSSITDTQYF,TGTGCCAGCAGTTTTAGTTCGATCACAGATACGCAGTATTTT
.,TRBJ1-4,many,TRBV6-6,CASSPPEGTLRKLFF,TGTGCCAGCAGTCCCCCGGAGGGCACGTTAAGAAAACTGTTTTTT
.,TRBJ1-5,many,TRBV7-3,CASSSDWGQPQHF,TGTGCCAGCAGCTCGGACTGGGGTCAGCCCCAGCATTTT
TRBD1,TRBJ1-2,.,TRBV6-5,CASTYYPNGQGDYGYTF,TGTGCCAGCACCTACTACCCTAATGGACAGGGGGACTATGGCTACACCTTC
.,TRBJ2-7,.,TRBV20-1,CSAPGPPNYEQYF,TGCAGTGCGCCGGGTCCTCCTAACTACGAGCAGTACTTC
.,TRBJ2-3,many,TRBV6-4,CASSDSTGSTDTQYF,TGTGCCAGCAGTGACTCGACAGGTAGCACAGATACGCAGTATTTT
.,TRBJ2-3,few,TRBV12-5,CASGLRKLSPDTQYF,TGTGCTAGTGGTTTGAGAAAATTGTCTCCAGATACGCAGTATTTT
TRBD1,TRBJ1-2,few,TRBV23-1,CASSQSGTAAPLFNYGYTF,TGCGCCAGCAGTCAATCGGGGACAGCCGCGCCACTCTTTAACTATGGCTACACCTTC
TRBD1,TRBJ1-5,many,TRBV6-2/TRBV6-3,CASSRHRQGSNQPQHF,TGTGCCAGCAGTCGACACCGACAGGGGAGCAATCAGCCCCAGCATTTT